This T cell receptor beta chain is from a study of PD-L1 blockade in urothelial cancer. Study-level background: Atezolizumab 1,200 mg was given intravenously every 3 weeks, starting 2014. Male patients with bladder-origin urothelial cancer numbered most of the 29. Study findings and constraints: Clonality of blood TCR below the median before treatment predicted better survival.

Notes on this clone: Its antigen is as yet unknown.

The time point: pretreatment peripheral blood. Deletions cut 5 bases from V and 1 base from J, with 12 bases between. CDR1 is SGHTA, CDR2 FQGNSA, per germline. This CDR3 comprises 15 residues. Produced via immunoSEQ multiplex PCR; TCRdb's table is partial and in-frame only. The profile shows approximately 50,000 clones, roughly 86% of them singletons. This clonotype originated in a man aged 55 to 70 with urothelial cancer. The starting material was PBMCs, obtained around atezolizumab (anti-PD-L1) treatment. The V and J genes are TRBV7-2 and TRBJ2-4, with D perhaps matching TRBD2 (6 bases). The chain's CDR3 is CASSRDSLAKNIQYF. The CDR3 nucleotides are TGTGCCAGCAGCCGGGACTCGTTGGCCAAAAACATTCAGTACTTC.